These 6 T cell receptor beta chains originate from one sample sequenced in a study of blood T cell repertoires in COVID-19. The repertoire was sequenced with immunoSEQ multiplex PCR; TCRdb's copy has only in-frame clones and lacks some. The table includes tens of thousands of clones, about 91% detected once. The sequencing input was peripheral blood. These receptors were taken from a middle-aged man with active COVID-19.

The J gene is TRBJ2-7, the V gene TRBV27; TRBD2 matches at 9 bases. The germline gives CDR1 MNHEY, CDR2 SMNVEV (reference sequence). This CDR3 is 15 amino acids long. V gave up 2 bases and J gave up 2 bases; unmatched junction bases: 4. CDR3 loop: CASSLGRGGTYEQYF. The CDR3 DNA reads TGTGCCAGCAGTTTAGGGCGGGGGGGGACCTACGAGCAGTACTTC.

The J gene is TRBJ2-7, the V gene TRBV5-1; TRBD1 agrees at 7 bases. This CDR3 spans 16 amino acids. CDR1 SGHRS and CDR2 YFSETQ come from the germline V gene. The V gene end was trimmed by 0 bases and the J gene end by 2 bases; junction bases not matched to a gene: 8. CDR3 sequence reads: CASSLDHRGIAYEQYF. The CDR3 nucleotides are TGCGCCAGCAGCTTGGATCACAGGGGAATTGCCTACGAGCAGTACTTC.

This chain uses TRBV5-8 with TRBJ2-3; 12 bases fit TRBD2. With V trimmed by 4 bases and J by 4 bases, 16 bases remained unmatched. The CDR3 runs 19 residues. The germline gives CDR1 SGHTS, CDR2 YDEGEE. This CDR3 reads CASSPGLAGLGDWADTQYF. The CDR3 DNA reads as TGTGCCAGCAGCCCCGGACTAGCGGGGCTGGGGGACTGGGCAGATACGCAGTATTTT.

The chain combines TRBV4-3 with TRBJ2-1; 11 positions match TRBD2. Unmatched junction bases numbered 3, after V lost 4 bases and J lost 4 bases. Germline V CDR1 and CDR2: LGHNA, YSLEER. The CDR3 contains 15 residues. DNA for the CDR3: TGCGCCAGCAGCCTAACTAGCGGGGGTTACAATGAGCAGTTCTTC. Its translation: CASSLTSGGYNEQFF.

CDR3 amino acids: CASSPTGQPGTEAFF. The CDR3, as DNA: TGTGCCAGCAGCCCTACAGGGCAGCCGGGCACTGAAGCTTTCTTT. The rearrangement links TRBV7-9 to TRBJ1-1, with D perhaps matching TRBD1 (6 bases). CDR3 size: 15 residues. V was shortened by 5 bases and J by 4 bases, with 17 bases between the two germline ends. CDR1 is SEHNR and CDR2 is FQNEAQ in the germline V gene (reference sequence).

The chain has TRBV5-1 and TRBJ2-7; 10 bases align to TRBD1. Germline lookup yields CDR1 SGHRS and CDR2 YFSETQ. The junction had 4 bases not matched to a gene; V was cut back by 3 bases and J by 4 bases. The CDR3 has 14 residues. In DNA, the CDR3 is TGCGCCAGCAGCTGGGGACAGGGGATATACGAGCAGTACTTC. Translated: CASSWGQGIYEQYF.